These 7 T cell receptor beta chains originate from one sample sequenced in a study of T cell responses to AZD1222 COVID-19 vaccine. Measured with immunoSEQ multiplex PCR; TCRdb has only the in-frame clones, and not every one. The repertoire holds roughly 98,000 clones, approximately 84% seen once, with 14% in the top ten. Material: peripheral blood, obtained 28 days after the second AZD1222 dose. The receptor source for this set is an adult who received the AZD1222 COVID-19 vaccine.

The genes are TRBV7-9 and TRBJ2-5; D is perhaps TRBD2 (5 bases). This CDR3 spans 14 amino acids. The germline V gene encodes CDR1 SEHNR and CDR2 FQNEAQ (reference sequence). With 0 bases removed from V and 9 bases from J, the gap between germline ends came to 14 bases. The CDR3 DNA reads as TGTGCCAGCAGCTTAGCAACAAGCGGTAGATCCCAGTACTTC. Protein: CASSLATSGRSQYF.

The chain combines TRBV5-1 with TRBJ1-4; TRBD1 might be the D (5 bases). The length of the CDR3 is 14 residues. Trimming pared 4 bases from V and 0 bases from J, leaving 7 bases between. Germline V gives CDR1 SGHRS, CDR2 YFSETQ. The CDR3 loop reads CASSETATNEKLFF. The CDR3 DNA is TGCGCCAGCAGCGAGACAGCAACTAATGAAAAACTGTTTTTT.

The chain joins TRBV24-1 to TRBJ2-5, with no clear D. There are 11 residues in the CDR3. Germline lookup yields CDR1 KGHDR and CDR2 SFDVKD. Trimming shortened V by 4 bases and J by 5 bases, and 4 bases separated the two germline ends. CDR3 in amino acids: CATSDLETQYF. DNA of the CDR3: TGTGCCACCAGTGACTTGGAGACCCAGTACTTC.

The chain employs TRBV20-1 and TRBJ2-7; D remains unclear. V was clipped by 3 bases and J by 7 bases, with 7 bases between them. The CDR3 extends over 10 amino acids. CDR1 is DFQATT and CDR2 is SNEGSKA in the germline V gene (reference sequence). The chain's CDR3 is CSASEEEQYF. The CDR3 region has the DNA TGCAGTGCTAGTGAGGAGGAGCAGTACTTC.

The chain uses TRBV6-5 and TRBJ2-3; 9 bases are a match to TRBD2. The CDR3 consists of 15 residues. The V and J ends lost 1 base and 4 bases, in that order; junction bases with no gene match: 3. CDR1 is MNHEY and CDR2 is SVGAGI in the germline V gene. The CDR3 protein is CASSYWREGADTQYF. CDR3 nucleotides: TGTGCCAGCAGTTACTGGCGGGAGGGGGCAGATACGCAGTATTTT.

The V and J genes are TRBV6-5 and TRBJ2-7; D is unclear. V gave up 7 bases and J gave up 3 bases, with 7 bases separating them. In germline, CDR1 is MNHEY, CDR2 SVGAGI. This CDR3 comprises 11 residues. Here the CDR3 DNA reads TGTGCCAGCAACCCGGGCTACGAGCAGTACTTC. Protein sequence: CASNPGYEQYF.

The chain is built from TRBV3-1 (or the pseudogene TRBV3-2) and TRBJ2-6; D is undetermined. Germline assignment: CDR1 LGHDT and CDR2 YNNKEL (reference sequence). The ends were cut back, 1 base at V and 2 bases at J, with 6 bases in the middle. The CDR3 length is 15 residues. CDR3 loop: CASSQGSPGANVLTF. CDR3 nucleotide sequence: TGTGCCAGCAGCCAAGGAAGCCCTGGGGCCAACGTCCTGACTTTC.